These T cell receptor beta chains were read from a single sample in a study of cytomegalovirus exposure and HLA in healthy donors. Produced via immunoSEQ multiplex PCR; TCRdb's table is partial and in-frame only. The table records some 80,000 clones, 90% to 96% of them present only once. Sequencing input: PBMCs. Source of these receptors: a man younger than 35 in good health and CMV-seropositive. Both conserved end residues are part of each CDR3. Clone sizes are given selectively: once, few, many, or a class where the clone is expanded.

size,length,V,J,CDR3
-,12,TRBV29-1,TRBJ2-7,CSVGAGADEQYF
-,15,TRBV6-5,TRBJ2-1,CASSLLQGSYNEQFF
once,12,TRBV2,TRBJ1-2,CAEAGADYGYTF
-,14,TRBV9,TRBJ2-1,CASSPGTGIGEQFF
-,15,TRBV6-1,TRBJ1-4,CASSLPQFWNEKLFF
once,16,TRBV5-1,TRBJ2-3,CASSLALREDTDTQYF
-,19,TRBV4-1,TRBJ2-7,CASSQESGPLAGGLGEQYF
-,14,TRBV19,TRBJ2-2,CASNQDWDTGELFF
-,14,TRBV6-5,TRBJ1-1,CASSYMGTNTEAFF
-,18,TRBV15,TRBJ1-1,CATSRDLSVTVTRRRAFF
-,11,TRBV6-6,TRBJ2-5,CASSLAETQYF
-,15,TRBV6-5,TRBJ1-4,CASSYFRGPNEKLFF
-,14,TRBV25-1,TRBJ2-7,CASSARTSTYEQYF
-,14,TRBV9,TRBJ1-1,CASSQGAGDTEAFF